One TCR beta chain is described in this entry. Many counts were recorded for this clonotype. Which antigen it targets is not known. Base qualities are not at hand, and no much larger clone is one base apart. Every donor in the study was a healthy Caucasian. Three pairs of female monozygotic twins, all aged about 18 to 30 years, made up the twin cohort. Positive isolation kits from Invitrogen were used to isolate the CD4+ and CD8+ T cell populations. The library was generated by 5' RACE. Sequencing relied on an Illumina HiSeq 2000. A universal primer binding site was introduced by template switching, and a unique molecular identifier was present in the final cDNA, enabling accurate counting of TCR cDNA molecules. First-strand cDNA for TCR alpha and beta chains was synthesized from specific primers in the conserved constant-segment region. To control for contamination, every cDNA library was double barcoded, receiving both a SMART-Mk sample barcode and Illumina barcodes. TruSeq adapter sequences, together with Illumina sample barcodes, were added in two successive PCR steps. The TCR alpha and beta cDNA libraries were sequenced on the Illumina HiSeq platform using custom primers. The paper's data handling went like this. MiGEC was used to process raw reads and extract unique molecular identifiers, and MiXCR was used to find CDR3 positions. Recombination models were inferred per individual with the repgenHMM and IGoR tools using an EM algorithm. Shared clonotypes were analyzed with the tcR package in R, and sharing was normalized by the product of cloneset sizes. To study raw recombination free of thymic and clonal selection effects, out-of-frame nonproductive sequences were analyzed. The public reads were reprocessed in TCRdb via fastp at Q25 and MiXCR, keeping in-frame beta chains. Rows are combined by CDR3 protein, so each entry shows the most common genes and DNA. None of the V and J calls come from the authors' own analysis; TCRdb made them. The sample has about 530,000 distinct CDR3 sequences on record, about 20% of them singletons. Of the sample, approximately 0.49% is held by the ten largest clones.

The sample originates from a study of identical twins (dated by TCRdb to about 2016). Describing the broader study: The study deep-sequenced TCR alpha and beta repertoires from monozygotic twins, unrelated adults of various ages and cord blood to test whether fetal clonotypes persist. To rule out contamination, the twin experiments were replicated at different times with different library preparation protocols.

Broader findings and caveats from the paper: In monozygotic twins, out-of-frame TCR alpha sharing was systematically underestimated by recombination models, although the models agreed with sharing between unrelated individuals. A weaker excess of twin sharing was found in beta out-of-frame sequences because the signal-to-noise ratio was lowered by fewer shared sequences. Invariant T cells such as MAIT and iNKT could partly confound zero-insertion analyses, though diverse VJ usage argued against this for most clonotypes. Out-of-frame TCR alpha sequences shared between twins showed an excess of low generation-probability sequences compared with coincidental sharing between unrelated individuals. Abundant cord blood beta clonotypes carried fewer insertions; young adult naive repertoires showed a weaker similar trend, while memory repertoires showed none. Because the same donors could not be followed over many years, the conclusions relied on cross-sectional statistical analysis.

The CDR3 numbers 13 residues from cysteine through phenylalanine. Only the CDR3 region is kept as DNA, spanning 39 bases read in frame from base 1. Taken from the germline V gene, the CDR1 and CDR2 loops are MDHEN and SYDVKM. Trimming removed 6 bases from V and 0 bases from J, leaving 5 bases between the germline ends. The same sample was also studied in work on yellow fever vaccine responses in identical twins. As described in the second report: According to the authors, the vaccine-induced T cell response in identical twins seemed to be partly convergent and partly specific to each individual. The study precisely tracked vaccine-responding T cell clones in identical twins.

The sample comprised CD4+ T cells sorted from blood. The sequence joins TRBV28 to TRBJ2-2, and the D gene may be TRBD1, 5 bases matching. The clonotype comes from a woman aged 18-29 years in good health. For the CDR3, the sequence is CASRGPNTGELFF. In nucleotide form, the sequence is TGTGCCAGCAGGGGGCCGAACACCGGGGAGCTGTTTTTT.